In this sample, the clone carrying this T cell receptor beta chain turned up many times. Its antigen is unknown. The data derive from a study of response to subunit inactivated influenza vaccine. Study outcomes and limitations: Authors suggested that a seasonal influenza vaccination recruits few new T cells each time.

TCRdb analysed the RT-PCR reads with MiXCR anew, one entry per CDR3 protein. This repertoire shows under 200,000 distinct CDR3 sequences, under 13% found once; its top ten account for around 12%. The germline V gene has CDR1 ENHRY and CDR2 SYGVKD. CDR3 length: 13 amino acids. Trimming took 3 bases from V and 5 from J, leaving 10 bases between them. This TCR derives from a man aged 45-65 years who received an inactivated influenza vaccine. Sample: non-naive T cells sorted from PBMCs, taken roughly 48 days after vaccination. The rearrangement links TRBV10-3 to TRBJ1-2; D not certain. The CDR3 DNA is TGTGCCATCAGTGAACTCCCGGCGTATGGCTACACCTTC. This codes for CAISELPAYGYTF.